These 5 T cell receptor beta chains originate from one sample sequenced in a study of PD-1 blockade in classical Hodgkin lymphoma. The assay was immunoSEQ multiplex PCR, and TCRdb's table has in-frame clones only and misses some. The sample lists 75,000 to 100,000 clones; 80% to 85% were seen once. Relapse after autologous stem cell transplantation occurred in every patient, and brentuximab vedotin exposure varied. This specimen was peripheral blood mononuclear cells (PBMCs), taken at baseline. Receptors were obtained from a human donor with classical Hodgkin lymphoma.

This clone was counted once. The chain combines TRBV4-2 with TRBJ2-7, with 7 bases aligning to TRBD2. Germline lookup yields CDR1 LGHNA and CDR2 YNFKEQ. The CDR3 is 13 residues long. The trim removed 8 bases at V and 0 bases at J, leaving 4 bases unmatched. The CDR3 region has the DNA TGTGCCAGCGCGGGACTAACCTCCTACGAGCAGTACTTC. The encoded protein is CASAGLTSYEQYF.

This chain joins TRBV7-9 and TRBJ2-1, with TRBD2 identical over 8 bases. With 0 bases clipped from V and 8 bases from J, the junction kept 15 bases outside the gene matches. Germline V gene data show CDR1 as SEHNR and CDR2 as FQNEAQ (reference sequence). The CDR3 loop spans 18 amino acids. CDR3 loop: CASSLAKLPGTSSDEQFF. For the CDR3, the DNA is TGTGCCAGCAGCTTAGCTAAGCTACCCGGGACTAGTAGCGATGAGCAGTTCTTC.

The rearrangement links TRBV10-3 to TRBJ2-1; D remains unclear. Germline V gene sequence: CDR1 ENHRY, CDR2 SYGVKD. Trimming left V 2 bases short and J 8 bases short, with 4 bases between. The CDR3 totals 11 residues. In DNA form, the CDR3 reads TGTGCCATCAGTGAGAGATATGAGCAGTTCTTC. Its protein is CAISERYEQFF.

The rearrangement joins TRBV28 to TRBJ1-5; 7 bases match TRBD1. The CDR3 is 12 residues long. The V gene's germline CDR1 is MDHEN and CDR2 SYDVKM. The ends lost 7 bases at V and 15 bases at J; junction bases unmatched: 12. CDR3 region: CASTRGGSVGHF. The CDR3 nucleotides are TGTGCCAGCACTCGAGGGGGCAGTGTAGGGCATTTT.

The V gene is TRBV10-3, the J gene TRBJ2-5; D remains unclear. The DNA matches TRBJ2-7 better at its end, which makes the J call doubtful. Germline CDR1 and CDR2: ENHRY and SYGVKD. The CDR3 extends over 12 amino acids. CDR3 in amino acids: CAIGMGSYEQYF. CDR3 in DNA: TGTGCCATTGGAATGGGCTCCTACGAGCAGTACTTC.